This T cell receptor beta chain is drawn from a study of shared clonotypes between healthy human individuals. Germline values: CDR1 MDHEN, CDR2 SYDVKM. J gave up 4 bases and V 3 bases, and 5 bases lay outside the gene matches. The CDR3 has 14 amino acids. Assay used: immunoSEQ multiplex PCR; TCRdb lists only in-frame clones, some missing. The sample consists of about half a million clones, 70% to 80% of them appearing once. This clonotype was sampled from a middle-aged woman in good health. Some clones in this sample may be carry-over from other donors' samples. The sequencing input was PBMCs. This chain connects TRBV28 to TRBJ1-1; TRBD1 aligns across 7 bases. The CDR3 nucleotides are TGTGCCAGCAGTTTTCGGCCAGGGGGCACTGAAGCTTTCTTT. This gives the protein CASSFRPGGTEAFF.